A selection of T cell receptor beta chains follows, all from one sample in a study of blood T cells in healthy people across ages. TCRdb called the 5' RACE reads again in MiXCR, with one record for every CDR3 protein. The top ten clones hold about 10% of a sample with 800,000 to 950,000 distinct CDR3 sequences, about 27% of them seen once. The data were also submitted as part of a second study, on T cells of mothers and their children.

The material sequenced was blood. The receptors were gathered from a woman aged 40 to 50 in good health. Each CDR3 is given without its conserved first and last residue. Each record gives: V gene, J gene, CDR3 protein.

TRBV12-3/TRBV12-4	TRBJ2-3	ASSLGGPPDTQY
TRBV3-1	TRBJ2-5	ASSQKSYNQDSYQETQY
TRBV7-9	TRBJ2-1	ASSLAVASGGIYNEQF
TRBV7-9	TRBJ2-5	VSSLGAGMEETQY
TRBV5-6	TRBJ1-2	ASSPPVRGSHYGYT
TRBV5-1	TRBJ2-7	ASSLASGLAGYEQY
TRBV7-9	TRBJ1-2	ASSRRTGYGYT
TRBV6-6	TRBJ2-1	ASRIAGGPYNEQF
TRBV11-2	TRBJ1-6	ASSLDLGRVSSPLH
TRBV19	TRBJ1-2	ASSIQDSYGYT
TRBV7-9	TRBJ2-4	ASSFRAAKNIQY
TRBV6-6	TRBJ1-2	ASSPRDGRAGYGYT
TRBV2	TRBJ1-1	ASTIGTGNTEAF
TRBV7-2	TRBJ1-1	ASSPPRQTMNTEAF
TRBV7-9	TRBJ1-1	ASSFLGGTANTEAF
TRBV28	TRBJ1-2	ASSYRGLRDGYT
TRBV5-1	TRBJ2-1	ASSLAGLATYNEQF